Each of the 28 T cell receptor beta chains below was sequenced from the same sample in a study of technical replicates of blood from a handful of donors. Data came from immunoSEQ multiplex PCR; TCRdb stores just in-frame clones and leaves some out. Seen here are 12,000 or so clones, approximately 79% observed once, and the top ten hold just over 14%. Sequences were obtained from PBMCs. Receptors were obtained from a human donor in good health.

V usage is TRBV5-1 and J usage is TRBJ1-4; 7 bases are a match to TRBD1. V dropped 2 bases and J dropped 4; count of bases not matched to a gene: 5. The CDR3 spans 15 residues. Germline V gives CDR1 SGHRS, CDR2 YFSETQ. Here the CDR3 DNA reads TGCGCCAGCAGCTTTCAAGGGGGCGGTAATGAAAAACTGTTTTTT. Its protein is CASSFQGGGNEKLFF.

The rearrangement joins TRBV5-1 to TRBJ1-2; TRBD1 matches 8 bases. V gave up 4 bases and J gave up 0 bases; unmatched junction bases: 5. This CDR3 is built from 15 residues. CDR1 and CDR2 (germline): SGHRS, YFSETQ. The CDR3 region has the DNA TGCGCCAGCAGCAATCCGACAGGGGCTAACTATGGCTACACCTTC. Translating it yields CASSNPTGANYGYTF.

The gene calls are TRBV6-1 and TRBJ2-3, with a weak D call TRBD1 (5 bases). Looked up from germline, CDR1 is MNHNS and CDR2 is SASEGT. V was clipped by 2 bases and J by 6 bases, with 12 bases between them. This CDR3 is built from 14 residues. This CDR3 is CASSETNPGDTQYF. CDR3 DNA: TGTGCCAGCAGTGAAACGAACCCAGGGGATACGCAGTATTTT.

V gene TRBV5-1 combines with J gene TRBJ1-1; no reliable D call. The CDR3 spans 14 residues. Looked up from germline, CDR1 is SGHRS and CDR2 is YFSETQ. Trimming cost V 3 bases and J 1 base, with 10 bases left between them. The CDR3 loop is CASSSPPENTEAFF. CDR3 bases: TGCGCCAGCAGCTCGCCCCCAGAGAACACTGAAGCTTTCTTT.

The chain links TRBV18 to TRBJ2-7; 7 bases line up with TRBD1. Germline V gene sequence: CDR1 KGHSH, CDR2 LQKENI. V shed 2 bases, J shed 6 bases, and the junction held 16 bases outside the gene matches. CDR3 length: 17 residues. The CDR3 nucleotides read TGTGCCAGCTCACCATTTGAAGGGGGCGCCCTACCCGGCGAGCAGTACTTC. Amino acid sequence: CASSPFEGGALPGEQYF.

V is TRBV10-1 and J is TRBJ1-1; weak D call: TRBD1 (6 bases). The V end was cut by 6 bases, the J end by 1 base, with 9 bases between. Germline values: CDR1 WNHNN, CDR2 SYGVQD (reference sequence). The CDR3 is 13 amino acids. CDR3 in amino acids: CASRGQPNTEAFF. As DNA, the CDR3 is TGCGCCAGCAGGGGACAACCGAACACTGAAGCTTTCTTT.

The V and J genes are TRBV10-3 and TRBJ2-1, with a possible D match to TRBD2 (7 bases). The V gene's germline CDR1 is ENHRY and CDR2 SYGVKD. V lost 0 bases to trimming and J lost 6 bases, with 21 bases between them. CDR3 length equals 18 residues. In nucleotides, the CDR3 is TGTGCCATCAGTGAGTCGCGGGCTAGCGGAGGGGGGGGCAATGAGCAGTTCTTC. Translating it yields CAISESRASGGGGNEQFF.

The chain combines TRBV29-1 with TRBJ1-1, with D hard to call. CDR3 length equals 14 residues. The V and J ends lost 7 bases and 1 base respectively, with 16 bases between them. CDR1 and CDR2 from the germline V gene are SQVTM and ANQGSEA. CDR3 nucleotides: TGCAGCGCCTTGAATAGACATCAGAACACTGAAGCTTTCTTT. This translates into CSALNRHQNTEAFF.

The chain recombines TRBV6-1 with TRBJ2-7; TRBD1 matches 11 bases. Germline CDR1 reads MNHNS; CDR2 reads SASEGT. J was trimmed by 6 bases and V by 0 bases; bases with no gene match: 7. CDR3 length: 16 amino acids. CDR3 in amino acids: CASSEAPGTGGGEQYF. In DNA, the CDR3 is TGTGCCAGCAGTGAAGCGCCCGGGACAGGGGGAGGCGAGCAGTACTTC.

The chain carries TRBV7-2 and TRBJ2-1; 7 bases agree with TRBD2. This CDR3 is built from 14 residues. J lost 6 bases, V lost 5 bases, and 7 bases had no gene match. The germline CDR1 and CDR2 sequences are SGHTA and FQGNSA. In nucleotides, the CDR3 is TGTGCCAGCAGCCCCCCCGGGGGGATCAATGAGCAGTTCTTC. Translating it yields CASSPPGGINEQFF.

The V gene is TRBV27, the J gene TRBJ1-1; D is unclear. With 8 bases removed from V and 4 bases from J, the gap between germline ends came to 17 bases. Germline CDR1 reads MNHEY; CDR2 reads SMNVEV (reference sequence). This CDR3 has 14 amino acids. In nucleotides, the CDR3 is TGTGCCAGCCTAGCGTCCGGGTATGGCACTGAAGCTTTCTTT. It codes for CASLASGYGTEAFF.

The V gene is TRBV13, the J gene TRBJ1-2; 7 bases fit TRBD1. Germline V gene sequence: CDR1 PRHDT, CDR2 FYEKMQ (reference sequence). The V and J ends lost 0 bases and 6 bases, in that order; junction bases with no gene match: 10. CDR3 size: 16 residues. CDR3 bases: TGTGCCAGCAGCTTAGGAACTGGACAGGATTCCGATGGCTACACCTTC. Protein: CASSLGTGQDSDGYTF. The entire variable domain, with the rest obtained from reference TRBV13 and TRBJ1-2, is as follows: AAGVIQSPRHLIKEKRETATLKCYPIPRHDTVYWYQQGPGQDPQFLISFYEKMQSDKGSIPDRFSAQQFSDYHSELNMSSLELGDSALYFCASSLGTGQDSDGYTFGSGTRLTVV.

The chain links TRBV7-2 to TRBJ2-1; 12 bases fit TRBD2. V lost 6 bases to trimming and J lost 7 bases; unmatched junction nucleotides: 16. The germline V gene encodes CDR1 SGHTA and CDR2 FQGNSA. This CDR3 spans 18 amino acids. The DNA of the CDR3 is TGTGCCAGCAGACGACGCCTAGCGGGAGGGTCCTCGGCGAATGAGCAGTTCTTC. The encoded protein is CASRRRLAGGSSANEQFF. Full variable domain (rest looked up from reference TRBV7-2 and TRBJ2-1): GAGVSQSPSNKVTEKGKDVELRCDPISGHTALYWYRQSLGQGLEFLIYFQGNSAPDKSGLPSDRFSAERTGGSVSTLTIQRTQQEDSAVYLCASRRRLAGGSSANEQFFGPGTRLTVL.

The V gene is TRBV5-1, the J gene TRBJ1-1, with 8 nucleotides matching TRBD1. V gave up 0 bases and J gave up 2 bases; unmatched junction bases: 12. This CDR3 spans 18 amino acids. The V gene's germline CDR1 is SGHRS and CDR2 YFSETQ. CDR3 in amino acids: CASSLGAPGQAKNTEAFF. The CDR3 region has the DNA TGCGCCAGCAGCTTGGGGGCCCCGGGACAGGCAAAAAACACTGAAGCTTTCTTT. The full variable domain, rest sourced from reference TRBV5-1 and TRBJ1-1, is KAGVTQTPRYLIKTRGQQVTLSCSPISGHRSVSWYQQTPGQGLQFLFEYFSETQRNKGNFPGRFSGRQFSNSRSEMNVSTLELGDSALYLCASSLGAPGQAKNTEAFFGQGTRLTVV.

The chain carries TRBV5-4 and TRBJ1-1; 9 bases agree with TRBD1. Trimming removed 0 bases from V and 3 bases from J; junction bases left unmatched: 0. Germline V gene lookup returns CDR1 SGHNT and CDR2 YYREEE (reference sequence). The CDR3 length is 14 residues. The CDR3 region has the DNA TGTGCCAGCAGCTTGGGGGACAGGGACACTGAAGCTTTCTTT. It yields the protein CASSLGDRDTEAFF.

J is TRBJ2-5 and V is TRBV2; weak D call: TRBD2 (6 bases). From germline, CDR1 is SNHLY and CDR2 FYNNEI. This CDR3 comprises 14 residues. Trimming stripped 8 bases from V and 4 bases from J, with 17 bases between. The CDR3 is CASVGGGAGETQYF. As DNA, the CDR3 is TGTGCCAGCGTTGGGGGAGGCGCCGGAGAGACCCAGTACTTC.

The J gene is TRBJ2-3, the V gene TRBV12-5; 10 positions agree with TRBD2. Germline CDR1 is LGHNT and CDR2 is FRNRAP. The CDR3 runs 15 residues. The V gene end was trimmed by 9 bases and the J gene end by 5 bases; junction bases not matched to a gene: 11. The CDR3 loop is CARTHREREGDTQYF. The CDR3 nucleotides are TGTGCTAGGACTCACAGAGAGCGGGAGGGAGATACGCAGTATTTT. Full variable domain (missing parts from reference TRBV12-5 and TRBJ2-3): DARVTQTPRHKVTEMGQEVTMRCQPILGHNTVFWYRQTMMQGLELLAYFRNRAPLDDSGMPKDRFSAEMPDATLATLKIQPSEPRDSAVYFCARTHREREGDTQYFGPGTRLTVL.

CDR3: CASSPRGSGDYEQYF. DNA of the CDR3: TGTGCCAGCAGTCCTCGGGGTAGCGGGGATTACGAGCAGTACTTC. The rearrangement joins TRBV6-1 to TRBJ2-7; 8 bases map to TRBD2. The CDR3 totals 15 residues. Germline V gene data show CDR1 as MNHNS and CDR2 as SASEGT. The J segment lost 4 bases and the V segment lost 5 bases, leaving 10 bases of the junction unmatched.

The genes are TRBV19 and TRBJ1-1; perhaps TRBD1 as D (5 bases). This CDR3 has 16 amino acids. Germline lookup yields CDR1 LNHDA and CDR2 SQIVND (reference sequence). The germline V and J ends were trimmed by 4 bases and 1 base, with 16 bases remaining between them. DNA for the CDR3: TGTGCCAGTAGTAGCCAGGGCCAAAATTGGAACACTGAAGCTTTCTTT. Residues: CASSSQGQNWNTEAFF.

The V call is TRBV7-2, the J call TRBJ2-7; 9 bases are shared with TRBD2. V dropped 5 bases and J dropped 5; count of bases not matched to a gene: 7. CDR3 length equals 14 residues. CDR1 is SGHTA and CDR2 is FQGNSA in the germline V gene. The CDR3 reads CASSLGLAFDEQYF. The CDR3 DNA reads TGTGCCAGCAGCCTGGGACTAGCCTTTGACGAGCAGTACTTC.

This clone was detected only once. The chain recombines TRBV10-2 with TRBJ2-3, with a weak D call TRBD2 (5 bases). The germline gives CDR1 WSHSY, CDR2 SAAADI. V lost 8 bases, J lost 6 bases, and 15 bases lay in between. The CDR3 has 13 amino acids. CDR3 in DNA: TGCGCCAGCCCAATACCCTCGGGGGATACGCAGTATTTT. This gives the protein CASPIPSGDTQYF.

This rearrangement joins TRBV7-2 to TRBJ2-7; D call uncertain. The germline V gene has CDR1 SGHTA and CDR2 FQGNSA. This CDR3 has 15 amino acids. V lost 5 bases to trimming and J lost 3 bases, with 17 bases between them. The DNA of the CDR3 is TGTGCCAGCAGCCCCGTGGCCGTCCCTTACTACGAGCAGTACTTC. Protein sequence: CASSPVAVPYYEQYF.

This clone was observed a handful of times. The chain is built from TRBV2 and TRBJ1-2; a possible D gene is TRBD1 (5 bases). Germline V gene data show CDR1 as SNHLY and CDR2 as FYNNEI. The CDR3 is 12 residues long. Deletions cut 6 bases from V and 4 bases from J, with 9 bases between. The CDR3 DNA reads TGTGCCAGCAGAGATGACAGCTATGGCTACACCTTC. Its translation: CASRDDSYGYTF.

V gene TRBV30 combines with J gene TRBJ2-1; TRBD2 matches 12 bases. Looked up from germline, CDR1 is GTSNPN and CDR2 is SVGIG (reference sequence). There are 21 residues in the CDR3. The J segment lost 6 bases and the V segment lost 2 bases, leaving 23 bases of the junction unmatched. Here the CDR3 DNA reads TGTGCCTGGAGTCCTGACCCGACTAGCGGGAGAATTAGTTTTATGGCCAATGAGCAGTTCTTC. Protein: CAWSPDPTSGRISFMANEQFF.

The chain is built from TRBV19 and TRBJ2-7, with TRBD2 matching 11 bases. Trimming took 4 bases from V and 6 from J; bases not matched to a gene: 5. Germline CDR1 reads LNHDA; CDR2 reads SQIVND (reference sequence). The CDR3 sequence is 14 residues long. The CDR3 loop reads CASSNLGLAGEQYF. CDR3 DNA: TGTGCCAGTAGTAACTTAGGACTAGCGGGCGAGCAGTACTTC.

The V call is TRBV7-3, the J call TRBJ1-5; the match to TRBD1 covers 8 bases. Unmatched junction bases numbered 6, after V lost 5 bases and J lost 9 bases. This CDR3 has 13 amino acids. Germline CDR1 and CDR2: SGHTA and FQGTGA. CDR3 sequence reads: CASSDGTGGPQHF. CDR3 bases: TGTGCCAGCAGCGACGGGACAGGAGGGCCCCAGCATTTT.

The rearrangement uses TRBV5-1 and TRBJ2-1; 7 bases fit TRBD1. Losses at the gene ends were 0 bases for V and 6 bases for J; bases not matched to a gene: 9. Germline lookup yields CDR1 SGHRS and CDR2 YFSETQ. This CDR3 has 16 amino acids. The CDR3 region has the DNA TGCGCCAGCAGCTTGGGAGAGGGGGCGGGTTTCAATGAGCAGTTCTTC. Protein product: CASSLGEGAGFNEQFF.

The V call is TRBV29-1, the J call TRBJ1-3; D gene unclear. Trimming pared 1 base from V and 4 bases from J, leaving 8 bases between. Germline CDR1 is SQVTM and CDR2 is ANQGSEA. The CDR3 runs 13 residues. The CDR3 loop reads CSVEGPGGNTIYF. For the CDR3, the DNA is TGCAGCGTTGAAGGGCCGGGGGGAAACACCATATATTTT.